A single sample is the source of the 13 T cell receptor beta chains below, sequenced in a study of blood T cell repertoires in COVID-19. Only in-frame clones appear in the TCRdb table, and some are missing; sequencing was by immunoSEQ multiplex PCR. This table holds 250,000 to 350,000 clones, just over 90% found once. The sequenced sample was peripheral blood. These receptors were obtained from a woman in her thirties with COVID-19, enrolled during active disease.

The V and J genes are TRBV2 and TRBJ1-2; D is perhaps TRBD1 (5 bases). This CDR3 is 16 amino acids long. V was cut by 0 bases and J by 10 bases, with 21 bases left in between. Per the germline V gene, CDR1 is SNHLY and CDR2 is FYNNEI. Written as DNA, the CDR3 is TGTGCCAGCAGTGAAGCTCGGGCCGTGAGTGGGGACTACTACACCTTC. Its protein is CASSEARAVSGDYYTF.

The chain employs TRBV29-1 and TRBJ1-1; no clear D. Trimming took off 0 bases at V and 0 bases at J, with 8 bases between the two ends. Per germline, CDR1 SQVTM and CDR2 ANQGSEA. The CDR3 totals 14 residues. The CDR3 nucleotides are TGCAGCGTTGAAGAGAGAATAATGAACACTGAAGCTTTCTTT. As protein: CSVEERIMNTEAFF. Together with reference TRBV29-1 and TRBJ1-1, the CDR3 gives the full variable domain: SAVISQKPSRDICQRGTSLTIQCQVDSQVTMMFWYRQQPGQSLTLIATANQGSEATYESGFVIDKFPISRPNLTFSTLTVSNMSPEDSSIYLCSVEERIMNTEAFFGQGTRLTVV.

The chain joins TRBV10-3 to TRBJ2-1; 15 nucleotides match TRBD2. This CDR3 comprises 13 residues. Trimming at V came to 10 bases and at J to 9 bases, leaving 4 bases not matched to a gene. Germline V gives CDR1 ENHRY, CDR2 SYGVKD. The CDR3: CATRTSGRAEQFF. The CDR3 region has the DNA TGTGCCACGCGGACTAGCGGGAGGGCTGAGCAGTTCTTC.

This chain uses TRBV6-1 with TRBJ2-3, with 14 nucleotides matching TRBD2. This CDR3 has 16 amino acids. J was trimmed by 13 bases and V by 6 bases; bases with no gene match: 15. Germline CDR1 reads MNHNS; CDR2 reads SASEGT. The CDR3 sequence is CASREMGLAGVSRKYF. In nucleotides, the CDR3 is TGTGCCAGCAGAGAAATGGGACTAGCGGGAGTGTCTCGGAAGTATTTT.

The J gene is TRBJ1-2, the V gene TRBV7-9; 7 nucleotides agree with TRBD1. The CDR3 length is 13 residues. The trim removed 5 bases at V and 4 bases at J, leaving 4 bases unmatched. The germline CDR1 and CDR2 sequences are SEHNR and FQNEAQ (reference sequence). The CDR3 is CASSPQGFYGYTF. In DNA form, the CDR3 reads TGTGCCAGCAGCCCACAGGGGTTCTATGGCTACACCTTC.

J is TRBJ1-1 and V is TRBV28, with D maybe TRBD1 (5 bases). This CDR3 region has 13 residues. V was shortened by 6 bases and J by 6 bases, with 14 bases between the two germline ends. Germline CDR1 and CDR2: MDHEN and SYDVKM. The CDR3 bases are TGTGCCAGCAGACCGGCAGGGCCGGCTGAAGCTTTCTTT. Its protein is CASRPAGPAEAFF.

The chain has TRBV6-5 and TRBJ1-6; D unclear. Trimming removed 4 bases from V and 7 bases from J, with 5 bases in between. Germline V CDR1 and CDR2: MNHEY, SVGAGI. This CDR3 has 12 residues. This CDR3 is CASSSANSPLHF. CDR3 sequence (DNA): TGTGCCAGCAGTTCCGCGAATTCACCCCTCCACTTT.

V is TRBV5-5 and J is TRBJ2-5, with D unclear. This CDR3 comprises 13 residues. Trimming stripped 0 bases from V and 2 bases from J, with 5 bases between. Germline V CDR1 and CDR2: SGHKS, YYEKEE (reference sequence). DNA for the CDR3: TGTGCCAGCAGCTTGGGGCGGCAAGAGACCCAGTACTTC. Its protein is CASSLGRQETQYF.

J is TRBJ1-1 and V is TRBV18, with 7 bases fitting TRBD1. There are 14 residues in the CDR3. The junction had 5 bases not matched to a gene; V was cut back by 5 bases and J by 2 bases. Germline V gives CDR1 KGHSH, CDR2 LQKENI. Written as DNA, the CDR3 is TGTGCCAGCTCAAGGGACAGCGTCAACACTGAAGCTTTCTTT. Its translation: CASSRDSVNTEAFF.

This rearrangement joins TRBV19 to TRBJ1-2, with 8 bases aligning to TRBD1. The trim removed 5 bases at V and 7 bases at J, leaving 6 bases unmatched. CDR3 size: 13 residues. Germline CDR1 LNHDA, CDR2 SQIVND (reference sequence). The CDR3 DNA sequence: TGTGCCAGTAGTCCAGGGACAGGATCTGGCTACACCTTC. This sequence encodes CASSPGTGSGYTF.

The chain joins TRBV7-9 to TRBJ2-1; TRBD2 aligns across 10 bases. V lost 1 base, J lost 5 bases, and 8 bases stayed unmatched. The CDR3 has 17 amino acids. Germline V lookup: CDR1 SEHNR, CDR2 FQNEAQ (reference sequence). CDR3 protein: CASSLEGGLAGDNEQFF. DNA of the CDR3: TGTGCCAGCAGCTTAGAAGGTGGGCTAGCGGGAGACAATGAGCAGTTCTTC. The full variable domain, in which reference TRBV7-9 and TRBJ2-1 provide the parts outside the CDR3, is DTGVSQNPRHKITKRGQNVTFRCDPISEHNRLYWYRQTLGQGPEFLTYFQNEAQLEKSRLLSDRFSAERPKGSFSTLEIQRTEQGDSAMYLCASSLEGGLAGDNEQFFGPGTRLTVL.

This rearrangement joins TRBV24-1 to TRBJ2-3; 8 nucleotides align to TRBD1. V dropped 3 bases and J dropped 3; count of bases not matched to a gene: 1. The CDR3 contains 14 residues. Looked up from germline, CDR1 is KGHDR and CDR2 is SFDVKD. The CDR3 region has the DNA TGTGCCACCAGTGATCGGACAGGGACAGATACGCAGTATTTT. Residues: CATSDRTGTDTQYF.

The chain is built from TRBV10-1 and TRBJ2-1, with 10 bases matching TRBD2. The V segment lost 2 bases and the J segment 7 bases; nucleotides outside the gene matches: 8. The CDR3 contains 16 residues. CDR1 and CDR2 from the germline V gene are WNHNN and SYGVQD (reference sequence). CDR3 residues: CASSEGPGLASNEQFF. The CDR3 DNA reads TGCGCCAGCAGTGAGGGCCCGGGACTAGCGTCGAATGAGCAGTTCTTC.